This T cell receptor beta chain was sequenced for a study of a mutant IDH1 vaccine in newly diagnosed glioma. In the study overall: The sex distribution of treated patients was about 62% male and about 38% female, with a mean age of roughly 40 years.

This table comes from immunoSEQ multiplex PCR, and its TCRdb copy is limited to in-frame clones, with some not included. The sample has roughly 86,000 clones; roughly 77% are singletons. Time point indicated: week 47, end of study. Every vaccine dose comprised 300 ug of mutant IDH1 20-mer peptide plus topical imiquimod. V lost 4 bases and J lost 2; bases outside the gene matches: 11. The CDR3 has 17 residues. Germline V gene lookup returns CDR1 MNHNS and CDR2 SASEGT. As to this clone: Its specificity is unknown.

This material consisted of PBMCs, taken from a glioma patient whose treatment included an IDH1 peptide vaccine. This chain joins TRBV6-1 and TRBJ1-5, with 7 bases fitting TRBD1. This TCR derives from a man aged 35 to 55 with glioma. CDR3 amino acids: CASSARAGGVGNQPQHF. The CDR3 nucleotides are TGTGCCAGCAGTGCGCGGGCAGGGGGTGTGGGCAATCAGCCCCAGCATTTT.